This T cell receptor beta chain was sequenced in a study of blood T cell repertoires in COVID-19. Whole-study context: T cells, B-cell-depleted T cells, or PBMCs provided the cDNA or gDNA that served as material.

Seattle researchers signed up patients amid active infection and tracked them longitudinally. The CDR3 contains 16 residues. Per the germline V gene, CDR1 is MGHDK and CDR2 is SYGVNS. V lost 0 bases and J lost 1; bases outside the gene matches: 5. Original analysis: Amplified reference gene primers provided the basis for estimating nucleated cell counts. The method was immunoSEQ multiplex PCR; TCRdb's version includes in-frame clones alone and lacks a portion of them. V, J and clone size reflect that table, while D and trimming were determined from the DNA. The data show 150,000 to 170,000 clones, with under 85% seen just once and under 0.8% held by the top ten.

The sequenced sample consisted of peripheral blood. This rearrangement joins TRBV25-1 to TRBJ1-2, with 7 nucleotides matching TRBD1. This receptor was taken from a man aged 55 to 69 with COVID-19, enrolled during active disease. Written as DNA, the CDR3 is TGTGCCAGCAGTGAATACGGCAGGGGGGATAACTATGGCTACACCTTC. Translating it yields CASSEYGRGDNYGYTF.